This T cell receptor (beta chain) was recorded in a study of human T cells and chemical hapten exposure. Study conclusions and caveats: Controls had significantly fewer large CDR3 similarity clusters than were formed by expanded TCRs.

This clonotype has a count of ten or more. Its matching antigen is unknown. Specified time point: patch test 1, 2 weeks after DPC sensitization. As to treatment: therapeutic diphenylcyclopropenone sensitization with weekly scalp DPC. As processed by the authors: Just over 95,000 TCRs per sample was the median, with a range of roughly 23,224 to 750,000. TCRdb fed the RACE reads into MiXCR, producing one record per CDR3 protein. TCRdb assigned the V and J calls; the authors' analysis was not used. In the table there are 75,000 to 100,000 distinct CDR3 sequences, under 12% of which are singletons. This CDR3 has 15 residues. J gave up 0 bases and V 4 bases, and 6 bases lay outside the gene matches. CDR1 is DFQATT and CDR2 is SNEGSKA in the germline V gene (reference sequence).

Material: whole blood, obtained in connection with sensitization to the hapten diphenylcyclopropenone (DPC). This sequence joins TRBV20-1 and TRBJ1-1; 9 bases fit TRBD1. This clonotype was obtained from a man aged 35-49 years with alopecia areata. Some clones in this sample may be carry-over from other donors' samples. This CDR3 is CSAKRQGGMNTEAFF. DNA for the CDR3: TGCAGTGCTAAGAGACAGGGGGGTATGAACACTGAAGCTTTCTTT.